These 13 T cell receptor beta chains were all obtained from the same sample, sequenced in a study of T cells in Graves' hyperthyroidism and ophthalmopathy. Researchers amplified the TCR beta CDR3 regions from RNA transcripts. Using the HTBI primer set, a first-round RT-PCR was run on the TCR CDR3. MiXCR, run by TCRdb on the multiplex PCR reads, gives a single entry per CDR3 protein. The data contain under 650,000 distinct CDR3 sequences, 15% to 20% of them singletons. The sequencing sample was made of blood. The source of these receptors is a woman under 40 with Graves' hyperthyroidism.

This clonotype was counted many times. The genes are TRBV11-2 and TRBJ2-2; TRBD2 matches at 13 bases. This CDR3 region has 15 residues. The germline gives CDR1 SGHAT, CDR2 FQNNGV. V was pared by 5 bases and J by 5 bases, with 2 bases of the junction left unmatched. In DNA, the CDR3 is TGTGCCAGCAGCCAACTAGCGGGAGGGACCGGGGAGCTGTTTTTT. It yields the protein CASSQLAGGTGELFF.

This clonotype was seen repeatedly, ten times or more. The chain uses TRBV12-3 or TRBV12-4 and TRBJ2-7, with 9 nucleotides matching TRBD2. The CDR3 extends over 17 amino acids. The junction had 12 bases not matched to a gene; V was cut back by 6 bases and J by 0 bases. CDR3 bases: TGTGCCAGCAGCCCCCGCTTCCTAGCGGGATTCTCCTACGAGCAGTACTTC. This codes for CASSPRFLAGFSYEQYF.

This sequence joins TRBV11-3 and TRBJ2-1; 10 bases map to TRBD2. The trim removed 7 bases at V and 0 bases at J, leaving 12 bases unmatched. CDR3 length equals 18 residues. CDR1 is SGHNT and CDR2 is YENEEA in the germline V gene. The CDR3 nucleotides read TGTGCCAGCACCAATAGCGGGAGGCACCAGAGCTCCTACAATGAGCAGTTCTTC. It encodes CASTNSGRHQSSYNEQFF. The full variable domain, with the rest looked up from reference TRBV11-3 and TRBJ2-1, is EAGVVQSPRYKIIEKKQPVAFWCNPISGHNTLYWYLQNLGQGPELLIRYENEEAVDDSQLPKDRFSAERLKGVDSTLKIQPAELGDSAVYLCASTNSGRHQSSYNEQFFGPGTRLTVL.

Many counts were recorded for this clonotype. V is TRBV7-3 and J is TRBJ2-1, with 8 bases fitting TRBD2. The CDR3 covers 14 residues. CDR1 SGHTA and CDR2 FQGTGA come from the germline V gene. V shed 2 bases and J 3 bases; nucleotides not matched to a gene: 0. The CDR3 DNA follows: TGTGCCAGCAGCTTAGCGGGGGGCTACAATGAGCAGTTCTTC. Protein product: CASSLAGGYNEQFF.

This clonotype was found many times. The chain links TRBV5-5 to TRBJ2-1; maybe TRBD2 (6 bases). The V end lost 4 bases, the J end lost 5 bases, and 16 bases lay between the germline ends. The CDR3 sequence is 15 residues long. Germline CDR1 and CDR2: SGHKS and YYEKEE (reference sequence). CDR3 protein: CASSLALAPNNEQFF. CDR3 DNA sequence: TGTGCCAGCAGCCTAGCTCTAGCGCCAAACAATGAGCAGTTCTTC.

The V gene is TRBV20-1, the J gene TRBJ2-5, with D hard to call. The germline CDR1 and CDR2 sequences are DFQATT and SNEGSKA (reference sequence). V lost 7 bases and J 2 bases, leaving 11 bases between the germline ends. The CDR3 spans 12 residues. The CDR3 sequence: CSDSVQQETQYF. For the CDR3, the DNA is TGCAGTGACAGCGTACAACAAGAGACCCAGTACTTC.

V is TRBV24-1 and J is TRBJ2-1; D call uncertain. Germline V gives CDR1 KGHDR, CDR2 SFDVKD. Trimming took off 0 bases at V and 0 bases at J, with 11 bases between the two ends. The CDR3 contains 17 residues. The chain's CDR3 is CATSDLQSPSSYNEQFF. As DNA, the CDR3 is TGTGCCACCAGTGATTTGCAGTCCCCGAGCTCCTACAATGAGCAGTTCTTC.

This clonotype was seen a few times. This chain uses TRBV20-1 with TRBJ1-2, with 7 bases matching TRBD1. V lost 6 bases to trimming and J lost 2 bases; unmatched junction nucleotides: 6. This CDR3 contains 13 residues. Germline CDR1 is DFQATT and CDR2 is SNEGSKA (reference sequence). CDR3 sequence: CSALTGQNYGYTF. The DNA for the CDR3 is TGCAGTGCCCTGACGGGACAGAACTATGGCTACACCTTC.

The sample holds one count of this clonotype. With a much larger clone just one base away, this may be a read error. This sequence joins TRBV20-1 and TRBJ1-5; no reliable D call. The CDR3 is made up of 13 amino acids. Germline V lookup: CDR1 DFQATT, CDR2 SNEGSKA (reference sequence). CDR3 in DNA: TGCCGTGCGAGAATTGAAATCAATCAGCCCCAGCATTTT. Encoded protein: CRARIEINQPQHF.

V gene TRBV10-3 combines with J gene TRBJ1-2; weak D call: TRBD1 (5 bases). Between the trimmed V and J ends, which lost 5 bases and 4 bases, there was a span of 8 bases. The CDR3 runs 12 residues. Germline CDR1 and CDR2: ENHRY and SYGVKD. Here the CDR3 DNA reads TGTGCCATCAGTACGACAGTCTATGGCTACACCTTC. Protein product: CAISTTVYGYTF.

In its sample, this clonotype was seen many times. The chain couples TRBV20-1 to TRBJ1-1; D perhaps matches TRBD1 (6 bases). Between the trimmed V and J ends, which lost 3 bases and 7 bases, there was a span of 21 bases. CDR1 is DFQATT and CDR2 is SNEGSKA in the germline V gene (reference sequence). The CDR3 length is 15 residues. The CDR3 is CSASPLRTEKFEAFF. CDR3 coding DNA: TGCAGTGCTAGTCCTCTTCGGACAGAAAAATTTGAAGCTTTCTTT.

The sample holds a few counts of this clonotype. This chain uses TRBV13 with TRBJ1-2; no firm D call. V lost 1 base to trimming and J lost 5 bases, with 14 bases between them. CDR3 length equals 15 residues. Germline V gene lookup returns CDR1 PRHDT and CDR2 FYEKMQ (reference sequence). The CDR3 reads CASSLVTGRGYGYTF. CDR3 bases: TGTGCCAGCAGCTTAGTCACCGGTCGGGGTTATGGCTACACCTTC.

This clonotype was found a few times. The genes are TRBV6-6 and TRBJ1-5; D unclear. In germline, CDR1 is MNHNY, CDR2 SVGAGI (reference sequence). V dropped 0 bases and J dropped 11 bases, with 11 bases sitting between them. The CDR3 length is 13 residues. CDR3 in amino acids: CASSYSKYDAQHF. CDR3 coding DNA: TGTGCCAGCAGTTACTCGAAATACGATGCCCAGCATTTT.